Below are 21 T cell receptor beta chains sequenced from a single sample in a study of regulatory T cells in long-lasting Graves disease. Time point defined: persistent/refractory GD, antithyroid drugs over 5 years with positive TRAb. From PBMCs, RNA was extracted and then used to make the TCR library. According to the study, TCR beta libraries were built with iRepertoire HTBI primers and CDR3-region Arm-PCR. One entry per CDR3 protein, called by TCRdb with MiXCR from the multiplex PCR reads. Here the sample spans roughly 450,000 distinct CDR3 sequences, roughly a quarter being singletons. This specimen was peripheral blood mononuclear cells (PBMCs), taken when the disease was refractory, from a patient treated with antithyroid drugs. The origin of the receptors is a female donor with Graves disease.

This clonotype has ten or more counts. The chain is built from TRBV11-2 and TRBJ1-1; D possibly corresponds to TRBD1 (5 bases). The CDR3 covers 14 residues. The germline V gene encodes CDR1 SGHAT and CDR2 FQNNGV. Trimming cost V 6 bases and J 4 bases, with 15 bases left between them. CDR3 bases: TGTGCCAGCAGACCCACAGGTATGGGCACTGAAGCTTTCTTT. This sequence encodes CASRPTGMGTEAFF.

The V gene is TRBV24-1, the J gene TRBJ2-7; 14 nucleotides line up with TRBD2. Germline V gene sequence: CDR1 KGHDR, CDR2 SFDVKD. This CDR3 region has 16 residues. J gave up 5 bases and V 3 bases, and 5 bases lay outside the gene matches. The DNA for the CDR3 is TGTGCCACCAGTGATCAGCCGGGACTAGCGGGAGACGAGCAGTACTTC. It is translated as CATSDQPGLAGDEQYF.

This chain connects TRBV20-1 to TRBJ2-7; D possibly corresponds to TRBD1 (6 bases). V shed 2 bases and J shed 0 bases, with 14 bases lying between them. The CDR3 length is 15 residues. Germline loops: CDR1 DFQATT, CDR2 SNEGSKA (reference sequence). The CDR3 is CSARMSTGNSYEQYF. The CDR3 DNA reads TGCAGTGCTAGAATGTCGACAGGAAACTCCTACGAGCAGTACTTC.

This clonotype was recorded a few times. The chain is built from TRBV29-1 and TRBJ1-2; maybe TRBD1 (5 bases). From germline, CDR1 is SQVTM and CDR2 ANQGSEA. Trimming shortened V by 7 bases and J by 8 bases, and 14 bases separated the two germline ends. The CDR3 has 11 residues. CDR3 residues: CSALGGYGYTF. The CDR3 region has the DNA TGCAGCGCCCTCGGGGGATACGGCTACACCTTC.

In its sample, this clonotype was seen a few times. The chain recombines TRBV28 with TRBJ1-6, with 7 nucleotides matching TRBD1. The V gene's germline CDR1 is MDHEN and CDR2 SYDVKM. V gave up 5 bases and J gave up 7 bases; unmatched junction bases: 5. This CDR3 has 14 amino acids. This CDR3 is CASSNRGLNSPLHF. CDR3 in DNA: TGTGCCAGCAGTAACAGGGGTCTGAATTCACCCCTCCACTTT.

The table lists this clonotype with many counts. This rearrangement joins TRBV27 to TRBJ2-7, with 10 nucleotides matching TRBD1. Trimming removed 6 bases from V and 4 bases from J; junction bases left unmatched: 6. The CDR3 contains 14 residues. The V gene's germline CDR1 is MNHEY and CDR2 SMNVEV (reference sequence). In DNA form, the CDR3 reads TGTGCCAGCAGCCCGACAGGGGGCTTATACGAGCAGTACTTC. Translation: CASSPTGGLYEQYF.

There are a few counts of this clonotype. The chain links TRBV5-8 to TRBJ1-2; D is uncertain. V was clipped by 3 bases and J by 6 bases, with 15 bases between them. CDR1 and CDR2 from the germline V gene are SGHTS and YDEGEE. There are 14 residues in the CDR3. The CDR3 region is CASSSTTFLDGYTF. The CDR3 DNA reads TGTGCCAGCAGCTCGACAACTTTCCTGGATGGCTACACCTTC.

There are a few counts of this clonotype. The chain combines TRBV10-3 with TRBJ1-1, with a possible D match to TRBD1 (5 bases). The CDR3 length is 15 residues. The germline V gene encodes CDR1 ENHRY and CDR2 SYGVKD. The ends were cut back, 0 bases at V and 7 bases at J, with 15 bases in the middle. The CDR3 spells CAISESGTAWGEAFF. Written as DNA, the CDR3 is TGTGCCATCAGTGAGTCGGGGACCGCCTGGGGTGAAGCTTTCTTT.

V gene TRBV28 combines with J gene TRBJ2-1; D perhaps matches TRBD2 (6 bases). With 7 bases removed from V and 1 base from J, the gap between germline ends came to 17 bases. The germline CDR1 and CDR2 sequences are MDHEN and SYDVKM. This CDR3 spans 16 amino acids. CDR3 loop: CASTRGGVGSYNEQFF. In DNA, the CDR3 is TGTGCCAGCACGAGAGGCGGGGTCGGGTCCTACAATGAGCAGTTCTTC.

This clonotype was detected ten times or more. This rearrangement joins TRBV5-1 to TRBJ2-7; D might be TRBD1 or TRBD2, each matching 5 bases. Germline CDR1 SGHRS, CDR2 YFSETQ. The CDR3 contains 14 residues. V was clipped by 4 bases and J by 2 bases, with 13 bases between them. The CDR3 DNA reads TGCGCCAGCAGCACCCGGGACGTAACCTACGAGCAGTACTTC. This translates into CASSTRDVTYEQYF.

The rearrangement joins TRBV12-3 or TRBV12-4 to TRBJ2-7, with 12 bases aligning to TRBD2. V shed 5 bases and J 2 bases; nucleotides not matched to a gene: 13. The CDR3 is 18 amino acids. The CDR3, as DNA: TGTGCCAGCAGTACGGCCCGACTAGCGGGAGCCCTTACCTACGAGCAGTACTTC. This encodes CASSTARLAGALTYEQYF.

This clonotype was seen a few times. The rearrangement links TRBV12-3 or TRBV12-4 to TRBJ2-2; 7 bases map to TRBD2. The CDR3 has 14 amino acids. V lost 4 bases, J lost 6 bases, and 5 bases stayed unmatched. CDR3 sequence: CASSSRLAPGELFF. The CDR3 DNA reads TGTGCCAGCAGTTCCAGACTAGCTCCCGGGGAGCTGTTTTTT.

This clonotype has only a few counts. The chain couples TRBV5-4 to TRBJ2-1; tentative D call: TRBD1 (7 bases). From germline, CDR1 is SGHNT and CDR2 YYREEE (reference sequence). CDR3 length equals 15 residues. V gave up 0 bases and J gave up 8 bases, with 15 bases separating them. The CDR3 is CASSLARQGLHEQFF. DNA of the CDR3: TGTGCCAGCAGCTTGGCGAGACAGGGACTCCATGAGCAGTTCTTC.

The V and J genes are TRBV3-1 and TRBJ1-6, with a weak D call TRBD1 (6 bases). The V gene lost 2 bases and the J gene lost 8 bases, with 13 bases spanning the gap. The germline V gene encodes CDR1 LGHDT and CDR2 YNNKEL (reference sequence). The CDR3 has 15 residues. CDR3 protein: CASSQRSDRDSPLHF. The DNA for the CDR3 is TGTGCCAGCAGCCAACGCTCGGACAGAGATTCACCCCTCCACTTT.

The chain is built from TRBV28 and TRBJ2-2, with TRBD2 matching 15 bases. The V gene end was trimmed by 6 bases and the J gene end by 4 bases; junction bases not matched to a gene: 12. Per the germline V gene, CDR1 is MDHEN and CDR2 is SYDVKM. The CDR3 runs to 19 residues. In DNA form, the CDR3 reads TGTGCCAGCAGCGGTGGGACTAGCGGGAGGATCGCGGGCACCGGGGAGCTGTTTTTT. Translating gives CASSGGTSGRIAGTGELFF.

Turning to this clonotype: This may be a read error, as it is one base from a much larger clone. The genes are TRBV18 and TRBJ2-5; 8 bases map to TRBD2. There are 14 residues in the CDR3. CDR1 is KGHSH, CDR2 LQKENI, per germline. The CDR3 reads CASSPGLGAETQHF. CDR3 DNA: TGTGCCAGCTCACCGGGACTAGGTGCGGAGACCCAGCACTTC.

The rearrangement links TRBV20-1 to TRBJ1-1, with a tentative D call TRBD1 (6 bases). Trimming cost V 6 bases and J 2 bases, with 16 bases left between them. Germline CDR1 reads DFQATT; CDR2 reads SNEGSKA (reference sequence). There are 14 residues in the CDR3. The CDR3 is CSANARGPNTEAFF. The DNA for the CDR3 is TGCAGTGCGAATGCCAGGGGCCCCAACACTGAAGCTTTCTTT.

In this sample, this clonotype turned up many times. This chain joins TRBV28 and TRBJ1-1; 9 positions agree with TRBD1. From germline, CDR1 is MDHEN and CDR2 SYDVKM. With 5 bases clipped from V and 6 bases from J, the junction kept 16 bases outside the gene matches. The CDR3 has 17 amino acids. The CDR3 spells CASSGGWDRAEHSEAFF. The CDR3 bases are TGTGCCAGCAGTGGGGGCTGGGACAGGGCAGAACACTCTGAAGCTTTCTTT.

Remarks on this clonotype: A much larger clone lies a single base off, so this may be a read error. The chain links TRBV6-9 to TRBJ1-1; D uncertain. The germline V gene has CDR1 MNHGY and CDR2 SVAAGI. Trimming removed 3 bases from V and 6 bases from J, with 14 bases in between. The CDR3 extends over 14 amino acids. The CDR3 region has the DNA TGTGCCAGCAGTTACCAGAGAGAGGCTGCTGAAGCTTTCTTT. Amino acid sequence: CASSYQREAAEAFF.

With regard to this clonotype: This clone may be a read error of a much larger clone one base away. The J gene is TRBJ2-5, the V gene TRBV2; D is uncertain. CDR3 size: 13 residues. V was shortened by 9 bases and J by 0 bases, with 11 bases between the two germline ends. Germline values: CDR1 SNHLY, CDR2 FYNNEI. The CDR3 nucleotides read TGTGCCAGTATAGAAACTTACCAAGAGACCCAGTACTTC. It encodes CASIETYQETQYF.

The rearrangement joins TRBV7-9 to TRBJ2-2; 8 bases line up with TRBD2. The J segment lost 4 bases and the V segment lost 2 bases, leaving 9 bases of the junction unmatched. The CDR3 extends over 17 amino acids. CDR1 SEHNR and CDR2 FQNEAQ come from the germline V gene (reference sequence). CDR3 coding DNA: TGTGCCAGCAGCTTATCTCTAGCGGGCCCAGTCACCGGGGAGCTGTTTTTT. This translates into CASSLSLAGPVTGELFF.